The 21 T cell receptor beta chains below all came from one sample that was sequenced in a study of CD8+CD57+ T cells in acquired aplastic anemia. According to the study, genomic DNA was the template for TCR beta VDJ and CDR3 profiling. TCRdb processed the reads anew with MiXCR; each CDR3 protein has one entry. Of 150,000 to 200,000 distinct CDR3 sequences listed, 35% to 55% are singletons. Sample: sorted CD4+, CD8+, or CD8+CD57+ T cells (not recorded which) from PBMCs. These receptor sequences come from a human donor in good health.

The chain has TRBV5-4 and TRBJ2-7; TRBD1 matches at 10 bases. Germline V CDR1 and CDR2: SGHNT, YYREEE (reference sequence). Germline trimming cut 5 bases from V and 6 bases from J; bases unmatched to any gene: 8. The CDR3 covers 14 residues. The CDR3 spells CASSPGTGEGEQYF. CDR3 DNA sequence: TGTGCCAGCAGTCCCGGGACAGGGGAGGGCGAGCAGTACTTC.

In this sample, this clonotype turned up once. The chain recombines TRBV10-3 with TRBJ1-1; no reliable D call. The germline V and J ends were trimmed by 10 bases and 0 bases, with 18 bases remaining between them. The CDR3 is 15 amino acids. Germline V gene data show CDR1 as ENHRY and CDR2 as SYGVKD. The CDR3: CATSEMEAMNTEAFF. The CDR3 DNA is TGTGCCACCTCTGAAATGGAGGCGATGAACACTGAAGCTTTCTTT.

This clonotype was counted a few times. A read error may explain this, as a much larger clone is one base away. This rearrangement joins TRBV20-1 to TRBJ1-1, with TRBD1 identical over 7 bases. The V segment lost 4 bases and the J segment 3 bases; nucleotides outside the gene matches: 2. Germline CDR1 DFQATT, CDR2 SNEGSKA (reference sequence). The CDR3 loop spans 12 amino acids. In nucleotides, the CDR3 is TGCAGTGCTATGGACAGGTACACTGAAGCTTTCTTT. Translating it yields CSAMDRYTEAFF.

Points on this clonotype: The CDR3 does not end in the conserved phenylalanine or tryptophan, so this is likely a read error. The chain combines TRBV15 with TRBJ2-3, with D perhaps being TRBD1 or TRBD2 (5 bases each). This CDR3 spans 15 amino acids. The germline V gene encodes CDR1 LNHNV and CDR2 YYDKDF (reference sequence). The CDR3 loop is CATSRGDPNTDTQYV. The CDR3 coding sequence is TGTGCCACCAGCAGAGGGGACCCAAACACAGACACGCAGTATGTT.

The chain combines TRBV5-6 with TRBJ2-4; D might be TRBD1 or TRBD2, each matching 6 bases. CDR3 length: 16 residues. V was shortened by 0 bases and J by 3 bases, with 13 bases between the two germline ends. Germline CDR1 reads SGHDT; CDR2 reads YYEEEE. In nucleotides, the CDR3 is TGTGCCAGCAGCTTGGACCCGGGGGCGAGCAAAAACATTCAGTACTTC. Encoded protein: CASSLDPGASKNIQYF.

V gene TRBV18 combines with J gene TRBJ1-5; D uncertain. CDR1 KGHSH and CDR2 LQKENI come from the germline V gene. V dropped 0 bases and J dropped 7 bases, with 4 bases sitting between them. The CDR3 is 12 amino acids. The CDR3 spells CASSPPGQPQHF. For the CDR3, the DNA is TGTGCCAGCTCACCACCGGGACAGCCCCAGCATTTT.

This clonotype was seen ten or more times. CDR3 nucleotide sequence: TGTGCCAGCAGGAATAGCGGGAGACCCTACGAGCAGTACTTC. This translates into CASRNSGRPYEQYF. J is TRBJ2-7 and V is TRBV6-1; 9 bases align to TRBD2. V was pared by 6 bases and J by 2 bases, with 5 bases of the junction left unmatched. Germline V gene sequence: CDR1 MNHNS, CDR2 SASEGT. The CDR3 is made up of 14 amino acids.

V is TRBV2 and J is TRBJ2-7; 7 bases line up with TRBD1. J gave up 0 bases and V 7 bases, and 9 bases lay outside the gene matches. Looked up from germline, CDR1 is SNHLY and CDR2 is FYNNEI. CDR3 length equals 15 residues. CDR3 sequence: CASTEDRLSSYEQYF. The CDR3 coding sequence is TGTGCCAGCACCGAGGACAGGTTGAGCTCCTACGAGCAGTACTTC.

The rearrangement links TRBV20-1 to TRBJ1-2; D remains ambiguous. This CDR3 comprises 16 residues. The germline V and J ends were trimmed by 2 bases and 0 bases, with 16 bases remaining between them. The germline V gene encodes CDR1 DFQATT and CDR2 SNEGSKA (reference sequence). The CDR3 coding sequence is TGCAGTGCTAGACGGGCCAACGAAGGATCTAACTATGGCTACACCTTC. It codes for CSARRANEGSNYGYTF.

J is TRBJ1-1 and V is TRBV2, with D unresolved. The germline CDR1 and CDR2 sequences are SNHLY and FYNNEI. Trimming shortened V by 6 bases and J by 4 bases, and 15 bases separated the two germline ends. The CDR3 is made up of 14 amino acids. CDR3 DNA: TGTGCCAGCAGCTCGGCGGGAGGGAGCACTGAAGCTTTCTTT. This translates into CASSSAGGSTEAFF.

Note on this clonotype: A much larger clonotype is one base distant, so this may be a read error. J is TRBJ2-7 and V is TRBV20-1, with 8 bases identical to TRBD2. V lost 0 bases to trimming and J lost 5 bases; unmatched junction nucleotides: 15. CDR3 length equals 17 residues. In germline, CDR1 is DFQATT, CDR2 SNEGSKA (reference sequence). In DNA form, the CDR3 reads TGCAGTGCTAGAGAGGTGAGAAGGGTCGGGAGGGATGACGAGCAGTACTTC. It yields the protein CSAREVRRVGRDDEQYF.

The chain combines TRBV27 with TRBJ2-3, with TRBD2 identical over 9 bases. The CDR3 runs 16 residues. Looked up from germline, CDR1 is MNHEY and CDR2 is SMNVEV (reference sequence). J gave up 1 base and V 2 bases, and 4 bases lay outside the gene matches. Written as DNA, the CDR3 is TGTGCCAGCAGTTTAGAAGTAGCGGGAGGCACAGATACGCAGTATTTT. Translated, it gives CASSLEVAGGTDTQYF.

This clonotype has ten or more counts. The chain recombines TRBV11-2 with TRBJ2-7; D possibly corresponds to TRBD2 (6 bases). The germline CDR1 and CDR2 sequences are SGHAT and FQNNGV. The CDR3 runs 13 residues. Trimming pared 5 bases from V and 2 bases from J, leaving 10 bases between. Here the CDR3 DNA reads TGTGCCAGCAGCCCGGGACTGACCTACGAGCAGTACTTC. It yields the protein CASSPGLTYEQYF.

This clonotype occurred many times. The chain has TRBV11-2 and TRBJ1-2; D is uncertain. The CDR3 consists of 13 residues. Per germline, CDR1 SGHAT and CDR2 FQNNGV. The V end lost 3 bases, the J end lost 6 bases, and 11 bases lay between the germline ends. The CDR3 is CASSFNGLDGYTF. The CDR3 coding sequence is TGTGCCAGCAGCTTCAACGGTTTGGATGGCTACACCTTC. Full variable domain (missing parts from reference TRBV11-2 and TRBJ1-2): EAGVAQSPRYKIIEKRQSVAFWCNPISGHATLYWYQQILGQGPKLLIQFQNNGVVDDSQLPKDRFSAERLKGVDSTLKIQPAKLEDSAVYLCASSFNGLDGYTFGSGTRLTVV.

The rearrangement links TRBV7-9 to TRBJ2-7; no definite D call. Germline-derived CDR1 and CDR2 are SEHNR and FQNEAQ (reference sequence). V lost 5 bases to trimming and J lost 2 bases, with 10 bases between them. CDR3 length: 13 amino acids. CDR3 amino acids: CASSQASTYEQYF. CDR3 nucleotide sequence: TGTGCCAGCAGCCAAGCGTCTACCTACGAGCAGTACTTC.

The gene calls are TRBV29-1 and TRBJ1-2; perhaps TRBD1 as D (6 bases). The germline gives CDR1 SQVTM, CDR2 ANQGSEA. The CDR3 has 12 amino acids. Trimming cost V 4 bases and J 5 bases, with 11 bases left between them. DNA of the CDR3: TGCAGCGTTGGAGGACAGCAGTATGGCTACACCTTC. Protein product: CSVGGQQYGYTF.

This clonotype was recorded many times. The chain is built from TRBV7-3 and TRBJ1-1; maybe TRBD1 (6 bases). V lost 2 bases and J lost 5, with 9 bases in between. This CDR3 is 13 amino acids long. Germline assignment: CDR1 SGHTA and CDR2 FQGTGA. The CDR3, as DNA: TGTGCCAGCAGCTTATATACAGGGACTGAAGCTTTCTTT. Protein sequence: CASSLYTGTEAFF.

This clonotype has at least ten counts. The chain has TRBV5-1 and TRBJ1-6; D is unresolved. Germline CDR1 SGHRS, CDR2 YFSETQ. Trimming pared 0 bases from V and 7 bases from J, leaving 5 bases between. The CDR3 length is 13 residues. CDR3 nucleotides: TGCGCCAGCAGCTTGGTAAGGAATTCACCCCTCCACTTT. Translation: CASSLVRNSPLHF.

The chain combines TRBV7-8 with TRBJ1-2; D is perhaps TRBD1 (5 bases). The V end was cut by 5 bases, the J end by 2 bases, with 21 bases between. Germline V gives CDR1 SGHVS, CDR2 FQNEAQ. This CDR3 region has 17 residues. The CDR3 region has the DNA TGTGCCAGCAGCCCGAGAGGGACTTCCTTTATAAACTATGGCTACACCTTC. This gives the protein CASSPRGTSFINYGYTF.

The J gene is TRBJ2-7, the V gene TRBV10-1, with a weak D call TRBD2 (5 bases). Germline-derived CDR1 and CDR2 are WNHNN and SYGVQD (reference sequence). The CDR3 spans 14 residues. Trimming left V 6 bases short and J 3 bases short, with 15 bases between. CDR3 in DNA: TGCGCCAGCAGCCAAGTGTTAGCGAACTACGAGCAGTACTTC. Translated: CASSQVLANYEQYF.

Only a few counts were recorded for this clonotype. The V gene is TRBV5-1, the J gene TRBJ1-2; the D gene is possibly TRBD1 (5 bases). Between the trimmed V and J ends, which lost 0 bases and 3 bases, there was a span of 12 bases. The CDR3 loop spans 15 amino acids. Germline CDR1 SGHRS, CDR2 YFSETQ. The CDR3 sequence is CASSLDNWGDYGYTF. In DNA, the CDR3 is TGCGCCAGCAGCTTGGATAATTGGGGGGACTATGGCTACACCTTC.